The source of this T cell receptor beta chain is a study of cytotoxic CD8 clonotypes in ibrutinib-treated CLL. Background on the study: Recorded responses included 25 or so partial and 2 complete; following median 68 months, approximately 14 stayed remitted and about twelve progressed.

Germline V gene lookup returns CDR1 SGHRS and CDR2 YFSETQ. Trimming removed 3 bases at V and 0 bases at J, with 12 bases between. The CDR3 is 15 amino acids. Depths of 1 in 200,000 to 1 in 1 million T cells were the sequencing target. Profiling relied on immunoSEQ multiplex PCR, and the TCRdb table lists in-frame clones only, not all of them. The profile shows some 140,000 clones, over 60% of them singletons. This clonotype was obtained from a human donor with chronic lymphocytic leukemia. The sequences come from PBMCs, collected after 12 months of ibrutinib treatment. The chain combines TRBV5-1 with TRBJ1-1; D gene uncertain. CDR3 nucleotide sequence: TGCGCCAGCAGCTCCCACGGGCCCCTGAACACTGAAGCTTTCTTT. This sequence encodes CASSSHGPLNTEAFF. The whole variable domain, remainder taken from reference TRBV5-1 and TRBJ1-1, is KAGVTQTPRYLIKTRGQQVTLSCSPISGHRSVSWYQQTPGQGLQFLFEYFSETQRNKGNFPGRFSGRQFSNSRSEMNVSTLELGDSALYLCASSSHGPLNTEAFFGQGTRLTVV.